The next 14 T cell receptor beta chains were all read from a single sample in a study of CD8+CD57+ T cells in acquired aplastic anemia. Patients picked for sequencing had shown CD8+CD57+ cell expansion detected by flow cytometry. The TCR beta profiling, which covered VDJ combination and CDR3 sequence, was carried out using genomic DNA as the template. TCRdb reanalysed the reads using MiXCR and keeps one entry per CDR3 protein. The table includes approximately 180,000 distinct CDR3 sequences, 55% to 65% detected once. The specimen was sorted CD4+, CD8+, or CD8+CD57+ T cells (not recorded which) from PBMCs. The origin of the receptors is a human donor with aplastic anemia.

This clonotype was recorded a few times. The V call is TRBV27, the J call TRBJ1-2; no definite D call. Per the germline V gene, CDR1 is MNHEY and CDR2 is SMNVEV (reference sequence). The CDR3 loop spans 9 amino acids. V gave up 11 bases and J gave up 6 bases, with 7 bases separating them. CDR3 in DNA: TGTGCCGGCAAGGATGGCTACACCTTC. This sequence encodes CAGKDGYTF.

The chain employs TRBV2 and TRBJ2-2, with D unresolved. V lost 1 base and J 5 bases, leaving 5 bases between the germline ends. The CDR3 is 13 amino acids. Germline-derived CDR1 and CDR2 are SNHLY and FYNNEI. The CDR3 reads CASSEVGTGELFF. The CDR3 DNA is TGTGCCAGCAGTGAAGTAGGAACCGGGGAGCTGTTTTTT.

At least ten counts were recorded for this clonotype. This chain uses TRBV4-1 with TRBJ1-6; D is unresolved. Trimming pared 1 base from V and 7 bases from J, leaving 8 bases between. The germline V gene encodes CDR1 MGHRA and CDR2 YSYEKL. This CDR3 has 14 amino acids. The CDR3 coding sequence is TGCGCCAGCAGCCAAGGTCCAGACAATTCACCCCTCCACTTT. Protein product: CASSQGPDNSPLHF.

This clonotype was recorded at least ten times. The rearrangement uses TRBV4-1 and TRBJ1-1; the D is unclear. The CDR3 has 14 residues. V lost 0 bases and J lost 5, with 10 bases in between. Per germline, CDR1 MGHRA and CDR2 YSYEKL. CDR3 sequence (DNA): TGCGCCAGCAGCCAAGATGAGGGCGGGACTGAAGCTTTCTTT. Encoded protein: CASSQDEGGTEAFF.

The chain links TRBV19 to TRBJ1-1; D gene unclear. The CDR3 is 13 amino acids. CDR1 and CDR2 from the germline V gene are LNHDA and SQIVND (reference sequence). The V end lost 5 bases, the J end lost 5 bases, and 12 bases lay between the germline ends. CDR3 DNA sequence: TGTGCCAGTAGTTCGGGTCGGCGGACTGAAGCTTTCTTT. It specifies CASSSGRRTEAFF.

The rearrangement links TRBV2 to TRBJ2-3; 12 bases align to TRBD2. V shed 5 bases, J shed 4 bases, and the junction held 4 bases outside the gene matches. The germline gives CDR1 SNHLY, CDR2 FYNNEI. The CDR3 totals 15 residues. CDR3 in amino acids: CASSPTSGGADTQYF. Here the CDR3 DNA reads TGTGCCAGCAGTCCGACTAGCGGGGGCGCAGATACGCAGTATTTT.

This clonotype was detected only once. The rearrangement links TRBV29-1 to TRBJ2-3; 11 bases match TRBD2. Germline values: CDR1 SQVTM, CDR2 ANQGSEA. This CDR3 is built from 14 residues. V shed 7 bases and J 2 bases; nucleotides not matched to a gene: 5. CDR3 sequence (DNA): TGCAGCGGTGGACTAGCGGGCATCACAGATACGCAGTATTTT. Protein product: CSGGLAGITDTQYF.

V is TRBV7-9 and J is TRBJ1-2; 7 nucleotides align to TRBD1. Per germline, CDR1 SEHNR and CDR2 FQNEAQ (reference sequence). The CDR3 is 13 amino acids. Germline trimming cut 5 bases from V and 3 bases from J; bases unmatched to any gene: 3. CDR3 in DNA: TGTGCCAGCAGCAGGACAGGAGACTATGGCTACACCTTC. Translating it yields CASSRTGDYGYTF.

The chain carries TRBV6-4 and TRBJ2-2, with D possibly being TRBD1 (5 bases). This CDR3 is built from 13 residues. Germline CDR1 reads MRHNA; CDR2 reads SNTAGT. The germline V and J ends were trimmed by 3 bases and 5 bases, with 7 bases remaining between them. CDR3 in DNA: TGTGCCAGCAGTGATAAGGGGACCGGGGAGCTGTTTTTT. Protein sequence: CASSDKGTGELFF.

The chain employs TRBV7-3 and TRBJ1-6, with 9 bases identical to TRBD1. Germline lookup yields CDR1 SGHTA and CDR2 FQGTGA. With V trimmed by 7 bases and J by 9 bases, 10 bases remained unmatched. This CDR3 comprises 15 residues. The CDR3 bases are TGTGCCAGCAAGGACAGGGGTAACTCGGGTTCACCCCTCCACTTT. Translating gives CASKDRGNSGSPLHF.

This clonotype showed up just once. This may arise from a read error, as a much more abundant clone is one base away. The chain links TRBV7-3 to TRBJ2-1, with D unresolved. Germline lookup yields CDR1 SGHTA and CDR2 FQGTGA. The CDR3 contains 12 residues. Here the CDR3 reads CASSLLGNEQSF. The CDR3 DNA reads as TGTGCCAGCAGCCTCTTAGGGAATGAGCAGTCCTTC.

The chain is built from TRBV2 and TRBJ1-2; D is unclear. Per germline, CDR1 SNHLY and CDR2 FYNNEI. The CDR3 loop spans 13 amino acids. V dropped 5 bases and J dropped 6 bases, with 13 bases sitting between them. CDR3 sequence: CASSLSLSNGYTF. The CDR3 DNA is TGTGCCAGCAGTTTATCCCTTTCGAATGGCTACACCTTC.

CDR3 residues: CASSGTKNRDRVAGYTF. CDR3 in DNA: TGTGCCAGCAGTGGAACCAAAAACCGGGACAGGGTCGCTGGCTACACCTTC. The chain recombines TRBV2 with TRBJ1-2, with 9 nucleotides matching TRBD1. The trim removed 4 bases at V and 7 bases at J, leaving 16 bases unmatched. Germline lookup yields CDR1 SNHLY and CDR2 FYNNEI. The CDR3 loop spans 17 amino acids.

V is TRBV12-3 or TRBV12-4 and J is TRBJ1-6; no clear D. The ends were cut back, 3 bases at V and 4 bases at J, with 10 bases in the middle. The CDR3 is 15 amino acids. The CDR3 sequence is CASSFDTRYNSPLHF. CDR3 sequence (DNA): TGTGCCAGCAGTTTTGATACGCGATATAATTCACCCCTCCACTTT.